This entry lists 5 T cell receptor beta chains sequenced from one sample in a study of PD-1 blockade in classical Hodgkin lymphoma. Relapse was seen in all patients after autologous stem cell transplantation, and brentuximab vedotin exposure was variable. Clones were read by immunoSEQ multiplex PCR, and TCRdb kept only the in-frame ones, dropping some. Found here are 12,000 to 15,000 clones, about 81% of them singletons; the top ten hold about 4.2%. This specimen consisted of peripheral blood mononuclear cells (PBMCs), obtained at baseline. Receptors originate from a human donor with classical Hodgkin lymphoma.

DNA of the CDR3: TGTGCCAGCAGGCATGGGGGCACCGGGGAGCTGTTTTTT. Translation: CASRHGGTGELFF. The rearrangement uses TRBV6-1 and TRBJ2-2; either TRBD1 or TRBD2 may fit D (5 bases each). Per the germline V gene, CDR1 is MNHNS and CDR2 is SASEGT. This CDR3 has 13 amino acids. Trimming removed 6 bases at V and 4 bases at J, with 9 bases between.

The rearrangement links TRBV7-9 to TRBJ1-1; 7 bases line up with TRBD1. With V trimmed by 1 base and J by 1 base, 3 bases remained unmatched. The germline gives CDR1 SEHNR, CDR2 FQNEAQ (reference sequence). The CDR3 is made up of 15 amino acids. The CDR3, as DNA: TGTGCCAGCAGCTTAGGGGGACAGAGGAACACTGAAGCTTTCTTT. Protein: CASSLGGQRNTEAFF.

This clone has just one count. The chain has TRBV4-2 and TRBJ2-4; D may be TRBD2 (5 bases). V was trimmed by 3 bases and J by 6 bases, leaving 15 bases between them. From germline, CDR1 is LGHNA and CDR2 YNFKEQ. This CDR3 contains 15 residues. The CDR3 DNA reads TGTGCCAGCAGCCAGGATCCCGCCGGGATAAACATTCAGTACTTC. Protein: CASSQDPAGINIQYF.

The chain couples TRBV4-2 to TRBJ2-2; D perhaps matches TRBD2 (6 bases). The germline V gene encodes CDR1 LGHNA and CDR2 YNFKEQ. Trimming removed 1 base from V and 1 base from J, with 10 bases in between. The CDR3 sequence is 16 residues long. The CDR3 sequence is CASSQVVAENTGELFF. CDR3 coding DNA: TGTGCCAGCAGCCAAGTAGTAGCGGAGAACACCGGGGAGCTGTTTTTT.

The CDR3 loop is CASSVQGQGIYEQYF. DNA of the CDR3: TGCGCCAGCAGCGTTCAGGGACAGGGCATCTACGAGCAGTACTTC. The V call is TRBV5-1, the J call TRBJ2-7, with 9 bases matching TRBD1. The CDR3 runs to 15 residues. The ends lost 4 bases at V and 3 bases at J; junction bases unmatched: 8. Germline assignment: CDR1 SGHRS and CDR2 YFSETQ.